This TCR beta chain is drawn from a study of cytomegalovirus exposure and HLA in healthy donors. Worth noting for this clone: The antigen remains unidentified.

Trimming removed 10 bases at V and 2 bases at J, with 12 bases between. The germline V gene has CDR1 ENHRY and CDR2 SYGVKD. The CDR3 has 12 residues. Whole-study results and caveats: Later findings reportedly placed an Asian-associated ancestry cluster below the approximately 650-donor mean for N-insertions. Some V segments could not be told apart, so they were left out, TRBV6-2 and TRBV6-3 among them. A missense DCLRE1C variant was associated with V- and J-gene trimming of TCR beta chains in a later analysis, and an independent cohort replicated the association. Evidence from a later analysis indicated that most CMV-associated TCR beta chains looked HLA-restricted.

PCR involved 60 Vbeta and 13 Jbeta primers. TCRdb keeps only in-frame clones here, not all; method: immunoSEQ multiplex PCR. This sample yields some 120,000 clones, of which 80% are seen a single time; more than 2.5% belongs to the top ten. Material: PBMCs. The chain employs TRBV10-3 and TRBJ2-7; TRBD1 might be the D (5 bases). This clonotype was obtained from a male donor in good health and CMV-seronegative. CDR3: CATTGITYEQYF. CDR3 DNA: TGTGCCACCACAGGAATCACCTACGAGCAGTACTTC.